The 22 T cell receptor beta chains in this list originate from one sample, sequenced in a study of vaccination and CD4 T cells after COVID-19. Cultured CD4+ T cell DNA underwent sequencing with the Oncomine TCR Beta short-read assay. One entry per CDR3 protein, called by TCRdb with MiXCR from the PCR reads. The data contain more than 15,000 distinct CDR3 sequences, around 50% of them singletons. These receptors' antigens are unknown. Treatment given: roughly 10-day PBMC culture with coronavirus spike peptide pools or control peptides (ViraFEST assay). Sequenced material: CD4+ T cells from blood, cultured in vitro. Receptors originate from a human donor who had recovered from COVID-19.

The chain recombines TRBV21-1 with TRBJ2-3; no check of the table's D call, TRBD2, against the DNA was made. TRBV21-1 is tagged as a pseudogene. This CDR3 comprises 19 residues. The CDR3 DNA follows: TGTGCCAGCAGCAATTGTGCTTGGGGGACTAGCTGGTTCCCAGATACGCAGTATTTT. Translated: CASSNCAWGTSWFPDTQYF.

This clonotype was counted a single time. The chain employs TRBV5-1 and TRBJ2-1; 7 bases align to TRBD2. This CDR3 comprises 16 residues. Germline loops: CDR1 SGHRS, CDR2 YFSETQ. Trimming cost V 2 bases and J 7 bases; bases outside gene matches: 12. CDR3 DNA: TGCGCCAGCAGCTTAACCGTTGCCAGCGGGGAGAATGAGCAGTTCTTC. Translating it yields CASSLTVASGENEQFF.

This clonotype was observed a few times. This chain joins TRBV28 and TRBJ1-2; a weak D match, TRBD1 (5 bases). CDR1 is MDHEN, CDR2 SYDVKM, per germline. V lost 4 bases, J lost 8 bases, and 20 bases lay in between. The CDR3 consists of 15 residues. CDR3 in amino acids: CASSSPQPGREGYTF. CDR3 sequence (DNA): TGTGCCAGCAGTTCCCCACAGCCGGGGCGAGAAGGCTACACCTTC.

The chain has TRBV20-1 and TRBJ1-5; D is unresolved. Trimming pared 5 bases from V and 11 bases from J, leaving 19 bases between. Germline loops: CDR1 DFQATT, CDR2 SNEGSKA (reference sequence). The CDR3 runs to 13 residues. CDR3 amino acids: CSAPDTVVRAQHF. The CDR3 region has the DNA TGCAGTGCTCCAGACACCGTGGTGAGGGCCCAGCATTTT.

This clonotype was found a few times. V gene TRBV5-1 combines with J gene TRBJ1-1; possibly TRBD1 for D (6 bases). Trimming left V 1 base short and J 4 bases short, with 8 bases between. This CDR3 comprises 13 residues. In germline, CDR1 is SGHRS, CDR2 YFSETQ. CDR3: CASSLMDSTEAFF. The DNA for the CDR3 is TGCGCCAGCAGCTTGATGGACAGCACTGAAGCTTTCTTT.

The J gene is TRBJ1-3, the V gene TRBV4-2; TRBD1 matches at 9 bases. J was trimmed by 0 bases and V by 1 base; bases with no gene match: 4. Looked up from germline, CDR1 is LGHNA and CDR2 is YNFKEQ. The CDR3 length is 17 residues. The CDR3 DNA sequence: TGTGCCAGCAGCCAAGTACAGGGGGCTGACTCTGGAAACACCATATATTTT. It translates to CASSQVQGADSGNTIYF.

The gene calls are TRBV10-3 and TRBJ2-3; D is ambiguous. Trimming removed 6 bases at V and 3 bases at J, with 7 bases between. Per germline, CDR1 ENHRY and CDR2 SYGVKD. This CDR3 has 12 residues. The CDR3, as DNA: TGTGCCATCAGCGATCGGACAGATACGCAGTATTTT. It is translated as CAISDRTDTQYF.

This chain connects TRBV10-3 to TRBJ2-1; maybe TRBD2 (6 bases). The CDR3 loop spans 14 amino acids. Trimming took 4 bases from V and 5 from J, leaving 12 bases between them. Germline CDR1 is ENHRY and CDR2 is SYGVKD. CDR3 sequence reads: CAISVTSFDNEQFF. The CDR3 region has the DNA TGTGCCATCAGTGTTACTAGCTTCGACAATGAGCAGTTCTTC.

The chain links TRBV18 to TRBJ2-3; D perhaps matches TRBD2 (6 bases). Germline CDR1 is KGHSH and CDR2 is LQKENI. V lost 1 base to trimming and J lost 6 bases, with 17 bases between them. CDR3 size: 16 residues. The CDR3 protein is CASSPRSSDSWDTQYF. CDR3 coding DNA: TGTGCCAGCTCACCACGGTCTAGCGACTCATGGGATACGCAGTATTTT.

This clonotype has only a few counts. The CDR3 region is CASTDVDYGYTF. Here the CDR3 DNA reads TGTGCCAGCACGGATGTGGACTATGGCTACACCTTC. V and J are TRBV6-1 and TRBJ1-2; no clear D gene. This CDR3 contains 12 residues. Germline assignment: CDR1 MNHNS and CDR2 SASEGT. Trimming removed 7 bases from V and 3 bases from J, with 9 bases in between.

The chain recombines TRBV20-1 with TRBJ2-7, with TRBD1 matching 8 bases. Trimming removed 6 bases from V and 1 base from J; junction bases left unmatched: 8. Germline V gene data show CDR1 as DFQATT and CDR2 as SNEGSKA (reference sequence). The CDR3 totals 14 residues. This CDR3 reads CSARPWTGSYEQYF. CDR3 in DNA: TGCAGTGCGAGACCGTGGACAGGGTCCTACGAGCAGTACTTC.

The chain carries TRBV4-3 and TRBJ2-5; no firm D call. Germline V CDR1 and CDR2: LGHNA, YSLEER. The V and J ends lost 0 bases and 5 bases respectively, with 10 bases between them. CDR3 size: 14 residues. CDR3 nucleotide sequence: TGCGCCAGCAGCCAAGATCTGAAGAGGGAGACCCAGTACTTC. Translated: CASSQDLKRETQYF.

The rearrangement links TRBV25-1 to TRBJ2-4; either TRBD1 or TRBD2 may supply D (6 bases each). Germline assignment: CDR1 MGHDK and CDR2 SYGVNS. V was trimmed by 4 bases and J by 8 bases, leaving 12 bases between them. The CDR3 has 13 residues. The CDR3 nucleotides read TGTGCCAGCAGTGGGAGGGGGACGGACATTCAGTACTTC. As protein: CASSGRGTDIQYF.

CDR3 in amino acids: CASSEAGRGGNTIYF. The CDR3 bases are TGTGCCAGCAGTGAGGCAGGCAGGGGCGGAAACACCATATATTTT. The chain uses TRBV6-1 and TRBJ1-3, with D possibly matching TRBD1 (6 bases). The CDR3 consists of 15 residues. Trimming took off 3 bases at V and 4 bases at J, with 13 bases between the two ends. Germline V gene sequence: CDR1 MNHNS, CDR2 SASEGT.

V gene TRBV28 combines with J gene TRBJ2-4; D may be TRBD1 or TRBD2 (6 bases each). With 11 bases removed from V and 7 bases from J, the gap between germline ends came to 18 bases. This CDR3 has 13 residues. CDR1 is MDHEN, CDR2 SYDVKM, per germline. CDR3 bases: TGTGCCGCGAGGACCCAAGGGGGGAACATTCAGTACTTC. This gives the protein CAARTQGGNIQYF.

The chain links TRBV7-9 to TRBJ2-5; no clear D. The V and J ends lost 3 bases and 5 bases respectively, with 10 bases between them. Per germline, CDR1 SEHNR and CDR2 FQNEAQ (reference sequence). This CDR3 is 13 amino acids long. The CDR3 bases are TGTGCCAGCAGCTTCAAGGATCGCGAGACCCAGTACTTC. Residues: CASSFKDRETQYF.

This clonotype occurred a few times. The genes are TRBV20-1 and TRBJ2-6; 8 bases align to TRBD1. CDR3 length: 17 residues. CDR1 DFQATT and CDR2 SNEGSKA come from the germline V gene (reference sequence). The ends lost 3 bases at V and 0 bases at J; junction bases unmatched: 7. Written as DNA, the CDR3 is TGCAGTGCTAGGGGACAGGAGCTCTTCTCTGGGGCCAACGTCCTGACTTTC. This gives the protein CSARGQELFSGANVLTF.

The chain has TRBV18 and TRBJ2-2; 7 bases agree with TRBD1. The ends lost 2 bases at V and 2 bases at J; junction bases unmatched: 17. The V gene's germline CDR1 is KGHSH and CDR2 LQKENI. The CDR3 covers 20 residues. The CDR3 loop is CASSPLTGAAKTRNTGELFF. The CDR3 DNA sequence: TGTGCCAGCTCACCATTAACAGGGGCCGCTAAGACTCGAAACACCGGGGAGCTGTTTTTT.

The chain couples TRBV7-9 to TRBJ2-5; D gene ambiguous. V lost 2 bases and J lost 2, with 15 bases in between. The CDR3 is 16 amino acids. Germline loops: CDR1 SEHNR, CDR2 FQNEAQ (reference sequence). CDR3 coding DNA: TGTGCCAGCAGCTTAAGAGTCCCTATGGGTCAAGAGACCCAGTACTTC. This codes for CASSLRVPMGQETQYF. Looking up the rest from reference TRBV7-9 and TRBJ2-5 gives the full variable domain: DTGVSQNPRHKITKRGQNVTFRCDPISEHNRLYWYRQTLGQGPEFLTYFQNEAQLEKSRLLSDRFSAERPKGSFSTLEIQRTEQGDSAMYLCASSLRVPMGQETQYFGPGTRLLVL.

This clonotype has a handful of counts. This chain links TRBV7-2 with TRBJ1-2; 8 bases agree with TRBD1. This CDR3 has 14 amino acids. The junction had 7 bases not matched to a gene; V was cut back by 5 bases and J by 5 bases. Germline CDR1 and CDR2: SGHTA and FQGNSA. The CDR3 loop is CASSDRTGWYGYTF. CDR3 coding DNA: TGTGCCAGCAGCGACAGGACAGGGTGGTATGGCTACACCTTC.

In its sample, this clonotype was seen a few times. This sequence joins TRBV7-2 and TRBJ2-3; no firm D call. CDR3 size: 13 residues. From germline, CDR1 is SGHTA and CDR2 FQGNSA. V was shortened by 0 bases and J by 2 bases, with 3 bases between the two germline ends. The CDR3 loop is CASSLASTDTQYF. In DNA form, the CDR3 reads TGTGCCAGCAGCTTAGCCTCCACAGATACGCAGTATTTT.

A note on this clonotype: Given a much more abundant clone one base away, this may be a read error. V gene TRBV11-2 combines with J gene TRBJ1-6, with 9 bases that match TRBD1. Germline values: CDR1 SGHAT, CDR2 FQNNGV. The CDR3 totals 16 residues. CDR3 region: CASSPGGQGRNSSLHF. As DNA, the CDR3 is TGTGCCAGCAGCCCGGGCGGACAGGGGAGAAATTCATCCCTCCACTTT.